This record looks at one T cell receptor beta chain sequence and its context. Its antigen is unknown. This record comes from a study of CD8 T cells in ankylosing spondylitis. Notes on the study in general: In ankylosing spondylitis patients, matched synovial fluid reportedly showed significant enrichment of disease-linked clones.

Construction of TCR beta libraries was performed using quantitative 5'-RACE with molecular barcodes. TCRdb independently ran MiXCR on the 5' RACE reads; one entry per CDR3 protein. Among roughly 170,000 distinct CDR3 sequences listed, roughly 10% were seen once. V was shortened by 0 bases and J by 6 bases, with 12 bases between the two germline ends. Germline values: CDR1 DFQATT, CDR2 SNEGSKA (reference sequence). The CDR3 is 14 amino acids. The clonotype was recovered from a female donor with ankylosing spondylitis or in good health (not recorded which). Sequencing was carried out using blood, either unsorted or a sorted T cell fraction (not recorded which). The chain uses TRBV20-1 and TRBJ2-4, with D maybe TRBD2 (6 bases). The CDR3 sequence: CSARDGPRGNIQYF. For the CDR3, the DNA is TGCAGTGCTAGAGATGGGCCGCGGGGAAACATTCAGTACTTC.